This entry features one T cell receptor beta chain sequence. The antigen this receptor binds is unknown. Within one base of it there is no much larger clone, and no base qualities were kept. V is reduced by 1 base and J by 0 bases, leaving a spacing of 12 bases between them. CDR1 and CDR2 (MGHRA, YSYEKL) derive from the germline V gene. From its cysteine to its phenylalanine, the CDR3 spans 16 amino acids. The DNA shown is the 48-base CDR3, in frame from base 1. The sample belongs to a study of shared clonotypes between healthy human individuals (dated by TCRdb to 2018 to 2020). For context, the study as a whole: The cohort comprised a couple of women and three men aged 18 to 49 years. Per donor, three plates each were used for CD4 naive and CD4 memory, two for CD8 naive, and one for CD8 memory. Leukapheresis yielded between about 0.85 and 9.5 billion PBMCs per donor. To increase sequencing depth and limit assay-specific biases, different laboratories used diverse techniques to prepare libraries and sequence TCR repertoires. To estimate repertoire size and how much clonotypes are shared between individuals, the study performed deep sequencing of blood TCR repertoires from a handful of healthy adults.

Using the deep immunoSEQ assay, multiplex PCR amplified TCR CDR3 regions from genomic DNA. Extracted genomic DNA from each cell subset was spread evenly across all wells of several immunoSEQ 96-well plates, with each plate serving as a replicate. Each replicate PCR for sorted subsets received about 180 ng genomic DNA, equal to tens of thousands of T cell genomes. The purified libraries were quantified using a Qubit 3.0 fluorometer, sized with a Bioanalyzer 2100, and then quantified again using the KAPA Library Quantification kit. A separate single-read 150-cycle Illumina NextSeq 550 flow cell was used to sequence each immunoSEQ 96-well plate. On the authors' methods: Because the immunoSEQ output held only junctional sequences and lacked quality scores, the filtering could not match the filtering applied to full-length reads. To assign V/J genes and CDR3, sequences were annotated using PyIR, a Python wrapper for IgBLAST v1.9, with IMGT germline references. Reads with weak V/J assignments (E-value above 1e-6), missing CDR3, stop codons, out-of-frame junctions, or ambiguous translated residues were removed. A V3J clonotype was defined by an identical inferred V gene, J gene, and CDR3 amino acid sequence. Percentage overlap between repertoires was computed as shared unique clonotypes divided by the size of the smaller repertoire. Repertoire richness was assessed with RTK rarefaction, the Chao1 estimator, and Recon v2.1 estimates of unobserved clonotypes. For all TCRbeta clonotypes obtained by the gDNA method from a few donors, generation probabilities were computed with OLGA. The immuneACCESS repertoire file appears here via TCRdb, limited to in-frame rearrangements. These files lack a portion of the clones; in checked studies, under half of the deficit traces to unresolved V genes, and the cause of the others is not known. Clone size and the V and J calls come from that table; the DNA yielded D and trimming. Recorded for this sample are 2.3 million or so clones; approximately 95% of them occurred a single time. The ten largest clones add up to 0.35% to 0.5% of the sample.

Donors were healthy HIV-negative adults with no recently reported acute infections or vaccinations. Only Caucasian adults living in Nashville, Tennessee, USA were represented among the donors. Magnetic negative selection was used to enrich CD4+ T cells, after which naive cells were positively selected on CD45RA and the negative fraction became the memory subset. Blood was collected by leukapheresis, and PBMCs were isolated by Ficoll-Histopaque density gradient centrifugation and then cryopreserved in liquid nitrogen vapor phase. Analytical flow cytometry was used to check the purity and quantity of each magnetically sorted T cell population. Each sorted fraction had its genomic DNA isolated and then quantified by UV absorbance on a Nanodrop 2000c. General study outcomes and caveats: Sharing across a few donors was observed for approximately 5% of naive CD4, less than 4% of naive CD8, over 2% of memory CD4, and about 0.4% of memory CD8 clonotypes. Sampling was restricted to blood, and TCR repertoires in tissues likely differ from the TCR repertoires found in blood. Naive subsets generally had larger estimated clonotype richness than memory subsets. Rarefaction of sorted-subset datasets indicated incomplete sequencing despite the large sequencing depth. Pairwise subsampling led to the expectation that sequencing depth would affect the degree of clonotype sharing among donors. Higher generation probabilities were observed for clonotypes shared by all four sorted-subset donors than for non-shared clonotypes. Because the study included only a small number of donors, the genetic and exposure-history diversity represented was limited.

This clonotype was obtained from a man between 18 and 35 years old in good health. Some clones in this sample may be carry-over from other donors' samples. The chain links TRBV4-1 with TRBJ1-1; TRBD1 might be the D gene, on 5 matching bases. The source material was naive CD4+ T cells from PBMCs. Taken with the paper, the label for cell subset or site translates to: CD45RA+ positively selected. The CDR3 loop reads CASSQGGSRLNTEAFF. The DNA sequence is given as TGCGCCAGCAGCCAAGGGGGGAGTCGCCTGAACACTGAAGCTTTCTTT.